This T cell receptor (beta chain) was sequenced for a study of cytomegalovirus exposure and HLA in healthy donors (dated by TCRdb to about 2017). With regard to the full study: An earlier analysis of some 550 of the donors reported approximately 290 Gb of sequence data and some 120 million unique TCR beta sequences from roughly 180 million T cells. An earlier analysis of some 600 of the donors applied high-throughput TCR beta sequencing to assess whether each TCR beta V gene segment acted as functional or pseudogenic. Donor age, sex, ethnicity and CMV serostatus were compiled together with the repertoire data. To predict cytomegalovirus infection status, the study brought together high-throughput TCR immunosequencing, statistical association of individual TCRs with disease status, and machine learning. Roughly 300 gigabases of sequencing data and around 80 million unique TCR sequences made up an early release that covered fewer than 650 HLA-typed donors. Across some 400 genotyped donors of the cohort, an average of about 240,000 unique TCR beta nucleotide sequences per donor were sequenced, and roughly 18% of those sequences were non-productive. The genetic ancestry cluster associated with self-reported Caucasian donors included 65% to 90% of the roughly 400 genotyped donors. The study aimed to test whether cataloging public T cell receptors could reveal signatures of past pathogen exposure. The number of typed donors differed by locus: roughly 620-630 for A, B, C, DRB1 and DQB1; 500 to 550 for DQA1; 606 for DPA1; and around 490 for DPB1. Besides the first cohort of 550 to 750 subjects, a separate validation cohort made up of over 100 different subjects was used. Every discovery cohort repertoire had been produced on one sequencing platform. To study patterns of TCR occurrence, a later analysis re-analyzed previously published TCR beta repertoires from 650 to 750 donors and added high-resolution HLA genotyping. The later analysis used no new phenotypic data to find candidate immune exposures, relying instead on TCR beta sequences and their occurrence across donors. Class I and class II HLA loci were covered by the typing at four-digit resolution. Because of strong linkage in the cohort, 5 or 6 DR-DQ haplotypes were treated as single units for association and clustering. The study profiled the T cell repertoires of hundreds of subjects by immunosequencing and related them to cytomegalovirus serostatus. A later genetic analysis used genome-wide SNP genotypes for about three fifths of the 666 donors, treating that subset as a discovery cohort.

The cohort was made up of hundreds of healthy bone marrow donors. At the time of sampling, every cohort member was nominally healthy, though immune exposures that went unrecorded were likely present. The donor tested CMV seropositive, placing the donor among the 250 to 350 seropositive members of the cohort. Each donor provided a peripheral blood sample, and peripheral blood mononuclear cells were used for TCR beta sequencing. The Qiagen DNeasy Blood Extraction Kit was used to extract genomic DNA from the blood cell samples. Receptor libraries were prepared by the immunoSEQ multiplex PCR assay. For the multiplex PCR, a mixture combining 60 forward primers for TCR Vbeta segments and 13 reverse primers for TCR Jbeta segments was used. Amplification of the CDR3 region of rearranged TCR beta genes was performed with a multiplex PCR assay on genomic DNA. Amplified TCR beta libraries were sequenced as 87-base-pair reads on the Illumina HiSeq System. Turning to the authors' computational methods: Across the roughly 600 repertoires, a later analysis counted tens of millions of unique TCR beta chains, 9 million to 14 million of which were shared by at least two donors. To remove PCR and sequencing errors, raw reads were error-corrected and collapsed into unique sequences using a nearest-neighbor algorithm that merged closely related sequences. Alignment of CDR3 sequences to IMGT reference sequences was used to assign V, D and J gene segments. For a sequence to be retained, a match of at least six nucleotides to both a V gene segment and a J gene segment was required. Rearrangements were classified as productive when the CDR3 lacked stop codons and remained in frame with V and J, and all other rearrangements were classified as non-productive. CDR3 was defined according to IMGT convention as the region running from the second conserved V-encoded cysteine to the conserved J-encoded phenylalanine. The earlier analysis of some 600 of the donors excluded sequences that lacked an unambiguous match to a single V gene segment. An earlier analysis of 587 of the donors called V segments functional above 56.7% productive rearrangements and segregating when the between-donor standard deviation exceeded 5%. A statistical classification framework was built for diagnosing cytomegalovirus status from the catalog of TCR beta chain sequences. A later analysis assigned V and J genes by comparing TCR nucleotide sequences with IMGT/GENE-DB human TR gene sequences. In a later analysis, CDR3 sequences and most-parsimonious VDJ recombination scenarios were assigned using the TCRdist pipeline. In a later analysis, each TCR beta chain was defined by its CDR3 amino acid sequence together with its V-gene family, and reads lacking a unique V-gene family were excluded. As a way to deal with suspected cross-contamination and a sequencing artifact, a later analysis dropped hundreds of nucleotide sequences that were highly shared and had low generation probability. For each public chain, a later analysis derived a clonal expansion index from normalized ranks of inferred template counts within each repertoire. In a later analysis, generation probabilities were computed using a VDJ recombination model fitted to out-of-frame rearrangements, and the results were checked against IGoR. Hypergeometric tests were used in a later analysis to score TCR-TCR, TCR-HLA and TCR-CMV co-occurrence, with a repertoire-size bias correction applied to the TCR pairs. False discovery rates were estimated in a later analysis by permuting HLA or CMV assignments 20 times. In a later analysis, co-occurring TCRs were grouped using DBSCAN, and TCRdist sequence similarity was added for clustering within HLA-allele-positive subsets. Repertoires with fewer than 30,000 or more than 120,000 public chains, plus five repertoires with anomalous nucleotide sharing, were excluded from co-occurrence clustering. TCRdb re-hosts the immuneACCESS table, in-frame sequences only. Its copies lack some clones; in the studies checked, an unresolved V gene accounts for under half of them, and the cause for the rest is not known. Clone size and the V and J calls come from that table; the DNA yielded D and trimming. Across this sample there are approximately 150,000 clones, with around 82% seen only once. The biggest ten clones account for approximately 11% of the sample.

Points on this clone: What this receptor recognizes is not known. No qualities accompany the bases; no much larger clone lies one base away.

Measured from the cysteine to the phenylalanine, the CDR3 is 13 residues long. Only the CDR3 portion is preserved as DNA: 39 bases, with reading frame beginning at the first base. V is clipped by 1 base and J by 4 bases, and the sequence between their germline boundaries is 8 bases long. CDR1 and CDR2 (SGHVS, FNYEAQ) derive from the germline V gene. Overall results and qualifications from the work: According to a later genetic analysis, donors in an Asian-associated ancestry cluster had fewer N-insertions in productive TCRs than the approximately 630-donor mean. Most TCR sequences were observed very rarely across donors, whereas some public TCRs were present in many individuals. Specific HLA alleles were associated with about 17,000 TCR beta sequences at a false discovery rate of 0.05 in a later analysis. Strong co-occurrence of HLA alleles, especially DR and DQ, made assigning TCR associations to individual alleles difficult. Some IMGT-functional V segments, including TRBV6-2 and TRBV6-3, could not be distinguished by the 87-base-pair reads and were therefore excluded. The only immune exposure information available for the cohort was CMV serostatus. Three of the identified cytomegalovirus-associated TCR beta chains were confirmed in vitro to be specific for cytomegalovirus antigens. A group of highly shared sequence variants was considered likely to be a technical artifact of the sequencing pipeline. Presence/absence analyses assumed roughly uniform sequencing depth across donors, an assumption that may not hold. The classifier was reported to diagnose cytomegalovirus status with high specificity and sensitivity in both the original and validation cohorts. In a later analysis, most CMV-associated TCR beta chains were found to appear HLA-restricted, with HLA associations seemingly driven largely by CMV exposure. The authors suggested that the approach could potentially be extended to other disease states and immunological phenotypes. The study gave a list of some 150 TCR beta chains associated with cytomegalovirus. In a later analysis, TCR association rates were found to vary across HLA loci, with the most associated TCRs seen for DRB1 alleles and the fewest for HLA-C alleles. A further reported finding was that TCR beta sequences accurately predicted the HLA-A and HLA-B alleles for most subjects in the first cohort. The earlier analysis of 587 of the donors excluded some 15 rarely observed V segments, including chromosome 9 orphons, because counts were too low. In a later analysis, HLA-associated TCR beta chains were found to be more clonally expanded and to have lower generation probabilities than equally common non-associated chains. Because HLA typing was missing for some donors at each locus, association tests included only the typed subset. In a later analysis, several top co-occurrence clusters were reported to appear linked to parvovirus B19, influenza, CMV and Epstein-Barr virus. Correlated functional status among segregating V segments might reflect linkage disequilibrium, but an unknown experimental factor could not be ruled out. In this cohort, only TCR beta chains were sequenced, and detectable features were limited by the absence of alpha or paired-chain data. An association between a missense DCLRE1C variant and V-gene and J-gene trimming of TCR beta chains was found in a later genetic analysis and replicated in an independent cohort. In an earlier analysis of some 500 of the donors, most TCR beta V segments were observed in productive rearrangements about 87% or about 30% of the time, broadly matching IMGT annotations.

The clonotype was recovered from a man aged 50-60 years in good health and CMV-seropositive. The sample comprised PBMCs. The rearranged segments are TRBV7-6 and TRBJ2-7, with the identity of the D gene unclear. Here is the DNA: TGTGCCAGCAGCTTAGAGTTGAGTTACGAGCAGTACTTC. It encodes CASSLELSYEQYF.